The 13 T cell receptor beta chains reported below all come from one sample, sequenced in a study of blood T cell repertoires in COVID-19. Libraries were prepared by immunoSEQ multiplex PCR; TCRdb keeps only in-frame clonotypes and omits some of them. The sample shows 300,000 to 450,000 clones, around 85% of them seen only once. The sample comprised peripheral blood. The source is a woman between 18 and 29 years old with acute or convalescent COVID-19.

The chain recombines TRBV7-9 with TRBJ1-6; perhaps TRBD1 as D (5 bases). Germline V lookup: CDR1 SEHNR, CDR2 FQNEAQ (reference sequence). The CDR3 has 14 amino acids. The V gene lost 7 bases and the J gene lost 10 bases, with 17 bases spanning the gap. This chain's CDR3 is CASTQWAGDSPLHF. CDR3 sequence (DNA): TGTGCCAGCACCCAGTGGGCGGGGGACTCACCCCTCCACTTT.

This clone has just a few counts. This same CDR3 is encoded by further DNA sequences in the sample. The gene calls are TRBV6-1 and TRBJ1-2; D gene ambiguous. Germline loops: CDR1 MNHNS, CDR2 SASEGT. Between the trimmed V and J ends, which lost 2 bases and 1 base, there was a span of 8 bases. CDR3 length: 14 amino acids. In DNA, the CDR3 is TGTGCCAGCAGTGAATATCGCAGTAACTATGGCTACACCTTC. Protein product: CASSEYRSNYGYTF.

The chain recombines TRBV19 with TRBJ1-2; D gene unclear. V dropped 2 bases and J dropped 4 bases, with 8 bases sitting between them. Germline CDR1 is LNHDA and CDR2 is SQIVND (reference sequence). This CDR3 contains 13 residues. DNA for the CDR3: TGTGCCAGTAGTATAAGCACAGTCTATGGCTACACCTTC. Amino acids: CASSISTVYGYTF.

This clone was observed a handful of times. The rearrangement joins TRBV12-3 or TRBV12-4 to TRBJ2-1; 10 bases are shared with TRBD2. The CDR3 loop spans 13 amino acids. The trim removed 8 bases at V and 9 bases at J, leaving 7 bases unmatched. The CDR3 sequence: CASLLAGVGEQFF. Written as DNA, the CDR3 is TGTGCCAGCCTCCTAGCGGGAGTTGGTGAGCAGTTCTTC.

This sequence joins TRBV2 and TRBJ2-7, with D tentatively TRBD2 (6 bases). This CDR3 spans 14 amino acids. V lost 5 bases to trimming and J lost 3 bases, with 14 bases between them. The V gene's germline CDR1 is SNHLY and CDR2 FYNNEI. In DNA, the CDR3 is TGTGCCAGCAGTCCAAGCAAGACTAGCTACGAGCAGTACTTC. Amino acid sequence: CASSPSKTSYEQYF.

The V call is TRBV19, the J call TRBJ1-1, with D possibly being TRBD1 (5 bases). V was shortened by 11 bases and J by 4 bases, with 17 bases between the two germline ends. This CDR3 has 13 amino acids. CDR1 and CDR2 from the germline V gene are LNHDA and SQIVND (reference sequence). The CDR3 reads CAVRRGFLTEAFF. DNA for the CDR3: TGTGCCGTACGACGGGGGTTTCTCACTGAAGCTTTCTTT.

The chain uses TRBV2 and TRBJ1-2; D not resolved. There are 15 residues in the CDR3. V lost 6 bases and J lost 2, with 16 bases in between. Germline CDR1 SNHLY, CDR2 FYNNEI. The CDR3 bases are TGTGCCAGCAGGAAAGGGCGGGAACAGAACTATGGCTACACCTTC. Translated: CASRKGREQNYGYTF.

On this clone: This sample also contains other DNA sequences that code for the same CDR3. The J gene is TRBJ1-6, the V gene TRBV11-2; the match to TRBD1 covers 8 bases. Trimming removed 2 bases from V and 0 bases from J; junction bases left unmatched: 0. Germline CDR1 reads SGHAT; CDR2 reads FQNNGV. The CDR3 length is 16 residues. The CDR3 DNA reads TGTGCCAGCAGCTTAACAGGGGGCTCCTATAATTCACCCCTCCACTTT. Protein product: CASSLTGGSYNSPLHF.

The chain is built from TRBV5-4 and TRBJ2-1; 10 nucleotides line up with TRBD1. The V and J ends lost 2 bases and 5 bases, in that order; junction bases with no gene match: 4. This CDR3 is 15 amino acids long. Germline CDR1 is SGHNT and CDR2 is YYREEE (reference sequence). DNA for the CDR3: TGTGCCAGCAGCTTTGACAGGGGGCCGCACAATGAGCAGTTCTTC. Its protein product is CASSFDRGPHNEQFF.

V is TRBV13 and J is TRBJ1-1; 7 positions match TRBD1. The germline V gene encodes CDR1 PRHDT and CDR2 FYEKMQ (reference sequence). The J segment lost 6 bases and the V segment lost 5 bases, leaving 6 bases of the junction unmatched. The CDR3 totals 13 residues. In DNA form, the CDR3 reads TGTGCCAGCAGCCTACAGGACAGGCCTGAAGCTTTCTTT. Amino acid sequence: CASSLQDRPEAFF.

The chain uses TRBV28 and TRBJ2-1, with D hard to call. The V gene lost 3 bases and the J gene lost 6 bases, with 12 bases spanning the gap. The CDR3 is 14 amino acids. CDR1 is MDHEN and CDR2 is SYDVKM in the germline V gene. The CDR3 sequence: CASSFYPQCNEQFF. The CDR3 coding sequence is TGTGCCAGCAGTTTTTATCCGCAGTGCAATGAGCAGTTCTTC.

In DNA, the CDR3 is TGTGCCAGCAGCTTAGACCGGGACAGGCGGTTCTTC. Amino acids: CASSLDRDRRFF. The chain combines TRBV7-9 with TRBJ2-1, with 8 bases identical to TRBD1. The ends lost 1 base at V and 15 bases at J; junction bases unmatched: 5. Per the germline V gene, CDR1 is SEHNR and CDR2 is FQNEAQ (reference sequence). The CDR3 spans 12 residues.

The chain uses TRBV12-3 or TRBV12-4 and TRBJ2-1; perhaps TRBD2 as D (5 bases). This CDR3 contains 12 residues. Trimming took 3 bases from V and 15 from J, leaving 15 bases between them. The CDR3: CASSFRDKSSFF. The CDR3 DNA sequence: TGTGCCAGCAGTTTTCGGGATAAGTCTTCGTTCTTC.